Listed below are T cell receptor beta chains from one sample, sequenced in a study of shared clonotypes between healthy human individuals. Profiling relied on immunoSEQ multiplex PCR, and the TCRdb table lists in-frame clones only, not all of them. The table lists about 600,000 clones, around 97% of them singletons, with 0.055% to 0.07% in the top ten. The sequenced sample consisted of naive CD4+ T cells sorted from blood. The receptors originated from a woman in her twenties or thirties in good health. The CDR3 runs from the conserved cysteine through the conserved F or W. A D gene is named only where the DNA matches it firmly. Size is omitted from some rows. Given values are once, few, many or a class for expanded clones.

V,D,J,size,CDR3,DNA
TRBV18,NA,TRBJ2-7,NA,CASSSGQSYEQYF,TGTGCCAGCTCATCAGGACAGTCCTACGAGCAGTACTTC
TRBV30,TRBD2,TRBJ2-1,NA,CAWRPSGSGQFF,TGTGCCTGGAGGCCTAGCGGGAGTGGGCAGTTCTTC
TRBV18,NA,TRBJ2-1,NA,CASSPFSQSSYNEQFF,TGTGCCAGCTCACCATTCTCACAAAGCTCCTACAATGAGCAGTTCTTC
TRBV18,NA,TRBJ1-5,NA,CASSPIENQPQHF,TGTGCCAGCTCGCCAATAGAGAATCAGCCCCAGCATTTT
TRBV6-5,TRBD1,TRBJ2-7,NA,CASRPDRGVYEQYF,TGTGCCAGCAGACCGGACAGGGGAGTTTACGAGCAGTACTTC
TRBV9,TRBD2,TRBJ2-1,NA,CASSVGFRAGGLGEQFF,TGTGCCAGCAGCGTAGGCTTTCGAGCGGGAGGGTTGGGTGAGCAGTTCTTC
TRBV6-6,NA,TRBJ1-2,NA,CASSYYGRVYGYTF,TGTGCCAGCAGTTACTACGGCAGGGTTTATGGCTACACCTTC
TRBV5-1,NA,TRBJ2-5,NA,CASSPGYGVETQYF,TGCGCCAGCAGTCCTGGTTACGGAGTAGAGACCCAGTACTTC
TRBV19,TRBD2,TRBJ2-2,once,CASRNRAGGLSGELFF,TGTGCCAGTAGAAATAGGGCGGGAGGGCTGTCCGGGGAGCTGTTTTTT
TRBV11-3,NA,TRBJ2-7,NA,CASSPWGASYEQYF,TGTGCCAGCAGCCCATGGGGGGCCTCCTACGAGCAGTACTTC
TRBV28,NA,TRBJ1-2,NA,CASRQTREGYGYTF,TGTGCCAGCAGGCAAACGCGGGAGGGCTATGGCTACACCTTC
TRBV5-3,NA,TRBJ2-5,NA,CARSLDCRIQETQYF,TGTGCCAGAAGCTTGGATTGCCGGATCCAAGAGACCCAGTACTTC
TRBV10-3,NA,TRBJ1-2,NA,CAISGTLDRNDGYTF,TGTGCCATCAGTGGCACCCTCGACAGGAACGATGGCTACACCTTC
TRBV7-9,TRBD1,TRBJ1-1,NA,CASSLTGRNTEAFF,TGTGCCAGCAGCTTGACAGGGAGGAACACTGAAGCTTTCTTT
TRBV4-2,NA,TRBJ2-7,NA,CASSQGLGGDYEQYF,TGTGCCAGCAGCCAAGGGCTCGGCGGGGACTACGAGCAGTACTTC
TRBV28,NA,TRBJ2-3,NA,CASSFRLRYTDTQYF,TGTGCCAGCAGTTTTCGGTTGAGGTACACAGATACGCAGTATTTT
TRBV28,NA,TRBJ2-7,NA,CASSSSQGWNF,TGTGCCAGCAGTTCTTCCCAGGGATGGAACTTC
TRBV27,NA,TRBJ2-1,NA,CASSYGRGSYNEQFF,TGTGCCAGCAGTTATGGCCGAGGCTCCTACAATGAGCAGTTCTTC
TRBV4-2,NA,TRBJ2-5,NA,CASSQGFVGETQYF,TGTGCCAGCAGCCAAGGATTTGTGGGTGAGACCCAGTACTTC
TRBV28,TRBD1,TRBJ2-7,NA,CASSLTGVYEQYF,TGTGCCAGCAGTCTAACAGGGGTGTACGAGCAGTACTTC
TRBV6-1,NA,TRBJ2-1,NA,CASSSRWDEQFF,TGTGCCAGCAGTTCCCGTTGGGATGAGCAGTTCTTC
TRBV5-1,TRBD2,TRBJ2-3,NA,CASSLDGTSGTDTQYF,TGCGCCAGCAGCTTGGATGGGACTAGCGGGACAGATACGCAGTATTTT
TRBV28,NA,TRBJ1-6,NA,CASRPGAGLVSPLHF,TGTGCCAGCAGACCCGGGGCAGGGTTGGTTTCACCCCTCCACTTT
TRBV2,NA,TRBJ2-2,NA,CASSYQGANTGELFF,TGTGCCAGCAGTTACCAGGGAGCGAACACCGGGGAGCTGTTTTTT
TRBV10-3,NA,TRBJ2-6,NA,CAISEGGTGANVLTF,TGTGCCATCAGTGAGGGAGGCACCGGGGCCAACGTCCTGACTTTC
TRBV6-5,NA,TRBJ2-5,NA,CASSYSGVAQETQYF,TGTGCCAGCAGTTACTCGGGGGTGGCCCAAGAGACCCAGTACTTC
TRBV7-2,TRBD2,TRBJ2-7,once,CASSSGLAGGHEQYF,TGTGCCAGCAGCTCGGGACTAGCGGGAGGCCACGAGCAGTACTTC
TRBV7-3,NA,TRBJ2-7,NA,CASSLRGNYEQYF,TGTGCCAGCAGCTTAAGGGGGAACTACGAGCAGTACTTC
TRBV18,NA,TRBJ2-7,NA,CASSPPSGSYEQYF,TGTGCCAGCTCACCACCCAGCGGATCCTACGAGCAGTACTTC
TRBV18,TRBD2,TRBJ2-7,NA,CASSLREGSYEQYF,TGTGCCAGCTCACTGCGGGAGGGATCCTACGAGCAGTACTTC
TRBV15,TRBD1,TRBJ2-7,NA,CATSRIGQVVSSYEQYF,TGTGCCACCAGCAGGATCGGACAGGTTGTTAGCTCCTACGAGCAGTACTTC
TRBV18,NA,TRBJ1-5,once,CASSPRQVDSNQPQHF,TGTGCCAGCTCACCACGACAGGTTGATAGCAATCAGCCCCAGCATTTT
TRBV7-9,TRBD1,TRBJ1-1,NA,CASSLLGQVMNTEAFF,TGTGCCAGCAGCTTACTGGGACAGGTCATGAACACTGAAGCTTTCTTT
TRBV7-9,TRBD1,TRBJ2-7,NA,CASSLGQRFYEQYF,TGTGCCAGCAGCCTGGGACAGAGATTCTACGAGCAGTACTTC
TRBV5-1,NA,TRBJ2-1,NA,CASSYQRGMSGSYNEQFF,TGCGCCAGCAGCTACCAGAGAGGGATGAGCGGGTCCTACAATGAGCAGTTCTTC
TRBV28,TRBD1,TRBJ1-2,once,CASSSPGTGRGYTF,TGTGCCAGCAGTTCCCCCGGGACAGGACGGGGCTACACCTTC
TRBV9,NA,TRBJ2-3,NA,CASSVGGSLEGTDTQYF,TGTGCCAGCAGCGTAGGGGGGAGTCTAGAAGGCACAGATACGCAGTATTTT
TRBV5-1,TRBD2,TRBJ2-4,NA,CASSLTSGSNIQYF,TGCGCCAGCAGCTTAACTAGCGGGAGTAACATTCAGTACTTC
TRBV7-9,TRBD1,TRBJ2-3,NA,CASHSRTGAWDTQYF,TGTGCCAGCCATTCTAGGACAGGGGCCTGGGATACGCAGTATTTT
TRBV18,TRBD1,TRBJ1-3,NA,CASSPRTGPGNTIYF,TGTGCCAGCTCACCACGGACAGGCCCTGGAAACACCATATATTTT
TRBV27,NA,TRBJ2-7,NA,CASRRLGGTYEQYF,TGTGCCAGCAGAAGATTGGGGGGAACCTACGAGCAGTACTTC
TRBV9,NA,TRBJ1-1,NA,CASSGHVRAF,TGTGCCAGCAGCGGGCACGTCCGGGCCTTT
TRBV19,NA,TRBJ2-2,NA,CASSALTNTGELFF,TGTGCCAGTAGCGCCCTTACCAACACCGGGGAGCTGTTTTTT
TRBV18,NA,TRBJ1-5,NA,CASSPASGPQHF,TGTGCCAGCTCACCGGCATCGGGGCCCCAGCATTTT
TRBV6-1,NA,TRBJ2-3,NA,CASSDTGTGGVADTQYF,TGTGCCAGCAGTGATACCGGGACTGGGGGAGTAGCAGATACGCAGTATTTT
TRBV5-6,NA,TRBJ1-3,NA,CASSLRGARNTIYF,TGTGCCAGCAGCTTGCGGGGGGCGAGGAACACCATATATTTT
TRBV28,TRBD2,TRBJ2-7,NA,CASTLWGRENEQYF,TGTGCCAGCACCCTATGGGGGAGGGAAAACGAGCAGTACTTC
TRBV9,TRBD2,TRBJ2-1,once,CASRAPEGTSEAENEQFF,TGTGCCAGCAGAGCCCCGGAGGGGACTAGCGAAGCGGAGAATGAGCAGTTCTTC
TRBV28,NA,TRBJ2-7,NA,CASGGIGFRSDYSEQYF,TGTGCCAGCGGGGGAATAGGATTCCGAAGCGACTACTCCGAGCAGTACTTC
TRBV27,TRBD1,TRBJ2-7,NA,CASSLYRDRGWDEQYF,TGTGCCAGCAGTTTATACCGGGACAGGGGTTGGGACGAGCAGTACTTC
TRBV28,NA,TRBJ2-2,NA,CASRWNTGELFF,TGTGCCAGCAGGTGGAACACCGGGGAGCTGTTTTTT
TRBV2,NA,TRBJ1-5,NA,CASTRTDSNQPQHF,TGTGCCAGCACTCGAACGGATAGCAATCAGCCCCAGCATTTT
TRBV5-1,NA,TRBJ2-6,NA,CASSFLSGANVLTF,TGCGCCAGCAGCTTCCTATCTGGGGCCAACGTCCTGACTTTC
TRBV4-1,NA,TRBJ1-4,NA,CASRPGAGRRSLKLFF,TGCGCCAGCAGACCCGGTGCGGGTCGGCGAAGTTTAAAACTGTTTTTT
TRBV15,NA,TRBJ2-1,NA,CATARQDYNEQFF,TGTGCCACCGCCAGACAGGACTACAATGAGCAGTTCTTC
TRBV19,NA,TRBJ1-6,NA,CASSSDTGTPLHF,TGTGCCAGTAGTTCTGACACAGGGACACCCCTCCACTTT